This TCR beta chain was captured in a study of Ad26.COV2.S vaccination and SARS-CoV-2 variants. About the research overall: The COV1001 Ad26.COV2.S trial arm included the donor. Intramuscularly, Ad26.COV2.S was given either once or twice, 56 days apart.

TCRdb keeps only in-frame clones here, not all; method: immunoSEQ multiplex PCR. The sample contains 200,000 to 300,000 clones, 70% to 90% of which appear only once. This sample's treatment: approximately 18 received Ad26.COV2.S at low or high dose, single or two shots; 5 received placebo; per-sample allocation not given. Sampling occurred on day 63 after the first vaccine or placebo injection. This person who donated was an adult of 18-55 years in Boston. This specimen consisted of peripheral blood, obtained in a trial of Ad26.COV2.S vaccine versus placebo. This receptor was identified in a person between 18 and 65 years old who received the Ad26.COV2.S COVID-19 vaccine or a placebo.

The CDR3 coding sequence is TGTGCCAGCAGCTTCGATCTAAGCTCCGGTTCACCCCTCCACTTT. Translated: CASSFDLSSGSPLHF. The genes are TRBV5-4 and TRBJ1-6; D unclear. Between the trimmed V and J ends, which lost 2 bases and 9 bases, there was a span of 15 bases. The germline V gene has CDR1 SGHNT and CDR2 YYREEE (reference sequence). The CDR3 sequence is 15 residues long.